Shown below are 20 T cell receptor beta chains from a single sample sequenced in a study of Ad26.COV2.S vaccination and SARS-CoV-2 variants. Documented treatment: some 20 received Ad26.COV2.S at low or high dose, single or two shots; about 5 received placebo; per-sample allocation not given. Vaccine and placebo recipients were sampled on day 63 after the first injection. Clones were sequenced by immunoSEQ multiplex PCR, and TCRdb holds only the in-frame ones, with some missing. This sample has about 420,000 clones; roughly 88% occur once, and the top ten carry 3.6%. Material: peripheral blood, obtained in a trial of Ad26.COV2.S vaccine versus placebo. Source of these receptors: a person aged 18-65 years who received the Ad26.COV2.S COVID-19 vaccine or a placebo.

The J gene is TRBJ2-1, the V gene TRBV28; the D is unclear. Per germline, CDR1 MDHEN and CDR2 SYDVKM. The CDR3 loop spans 11 amino acids. The V end was cut by 8 bases, the J end by 5 bases, with 7 bases between. CDR3 residues: CASPINNEQFF. CDR3 nucleotide sequence: TGTGCCAGCCCTATTAACAATGAGCAGTTCTTC.

V gene TRBV5-5 combines with J gene TRBJ1-1; no definite D call. V shed 3 bases and J shed 2 bases, with 11 bases lying between them. This CDR3 has 14 residues. The V gene's germline CDR1 is SGHKS and CDR2 YYEKEE (reference sequence). The CDR3 sequence is CASSWSQSNTEAFF. The DNA of the CDR3 is TGTGCCAGCAGCTGGTCACAGAGCAACACTGAAGCTTTCTTT.

The chain joins TRBV28 to TRBJ2-7; D gene ambiguous. Germline V gene lookup returns CDR1 MDHEN and CDR2 SYDVKM. The CDR3 runs 15 residues. The V end lost 3 bases, the J end lost 0 bases, and 12 bases lay between the germline ends. As DNA, the CDR3 is TGTGCCAGCAGTTTTACATCACTCCGCTCCTACGAGCAGTACTTC. This sequence encodes CASSFTSLRSYEQYF. The variable domain in full, completed from reference TRBV28 and TRBJ2-7, reads DVKVTQSSRYLVKRTGEKVFLECVQDMDHENMFWYRQDPGLGLRLIYFSYDVKMKEKGDIPEGYSVSREKKERFSLILESASTNQTSMYLCASSFTSLRSYEQYFGPGTRLTVT.

In this sample, this clone turned up once. The genes are TRBV27 and TRBJ2-3; D ambiguous. CDR1 and CDR2 from the germline V gene are MNHEY and SMNVEV (reference sequence). V lost 4 bases to trimming and J lost 3 bases, with 8 bases between them. The CDR3 spans 13 residues. CDR3 in amino acids: CASSSWPTDTQYF. In DNA form, the CDR3 reads TGTGCCAGCAGTTCTTGGCCGACAGATACGCAGTATTTT.

The gene calls are TRBV18 and TRBJ2-3, with a tentative D call TRBD1 (6 bases). Trimming left V 4 bases short and J 2 bases short, with 19 bases between. Germline V lookup: CDR1 KGHSH, CDR2 LQKENI. CDR3 length equals 17 residues. The CDR3 DNA reads TGTGCCAGCTCACTCCGATTCCGGGACACTAACACAGATACGCAGTATTTT. Amino acid sequence: CASSLRFRDTNTDTQYF.

The chain carries TRBV27 and TRBJ1-2; D perhaps matches TRBD1 (5 bases). The V end was cut by 3 bases, the J end by 6 bases, with 17 bases between. Germline assignment: CDR1 MNHEY and CDR2 SMNVEV (reference sequence). This CDR3 is 15 amino acids long. The CDR3 nucleotides are TGTGCCAGCAGTTTTGCCCTGGGGGGTTTGGATGGCTACACCTTC. As protein: CASSFALGGLDGYTF.

This rearrangement joins TRBV28 to TRBJ1-1; the match to TRBD1 covers 8 bases. Germline CDR1 is MDHEN and CDR2 is SYDVKM. The CDR3 contains 17 residues. The ends lost 6 bases at V and 3 bases at J; junction bases unmatched: 15. CDR3 nucleotide sequence: TGTGCCAGCAGGTCACAGGGGGTAATCGGTTGGGACACTGAAGCTTTCTTT. It codes for CASRSQGVIGWDTEAFF.

J is TRBJ2-5 and V is TRBV5-1; TRBD2 agrees at 11 bases. Germline CDR1 and CDR2: SGHRS and YFSETQ. The trim removed 3 bases at V and 4 bases at J, leaving 5 bases unmatched. There are 15 residues in the CDR3. CDR3: CASSYSGGEGETQYF. The CDR3 nucleotides read TGCGCCAGCAGCTATAGCGGGGGGGAAGGAGAGACCCAGTACTTC.

This chain uses TRBV3-1 (or the pseudogene TRBV3-2) with TRBJ2-6, with TRBD1 identical over 10 bases. CDR3 length: 18 amino acids. The germline gives CDR1 LGHDT, CDR2 YNNKEL (reference sequence). V was pared by 4 bases and J by 3 bases, with 9 bases of the junction left unmatched. CDR3 nucleotide sequence: TGTGCCAGCAGCCCAACCGGGACAGGGGTTTTTGGGGCCAACGTCCTGACTTTC. This codes for CASSPTGTGVFGANVLTF.

The chain links TRBV7-8 to TRBJ1-5, with a possible D match to TRBD1 (5 bases). The CDR3 has 15 amino acids. Germline V gene lookup returns CDR1 SGHVS and CDR2 FQNEAQ. Trimming left V 1 base short and J 3 bases short, with 10 bases between. The CDR3 here is CASSLGDSFNQPQHF. The CDR3 DNA sequence: TGTGCCAGCAGCTTAGGAGACAGTTTCAATCAGCCCCAGCATTTT. The whole variable domain, filled in from reference TRBV7-8 and TRBJ1-5, reads GAGVSQSPRYKVAKRGQDVALRCDPISGHVSLFWYQQALGQGPEFLTYFQNEAQLDKSGLPSDRFFAERPEGSVSTLKIQRTQQEDSAVYLCASSLGDSFNQPQHFGDGTRLSIL.

This clone has only one observation. The rearrangement joins TRBV7-2 to TRBJ2-2, with 9 positions matching TRBD2. CDR1 is SGHTA, CDR2 FQGNSA, per germline. This CDR3 has 15 amino acids. V trimming: 3 bases; J trimming: 6 bases; junction bases outside the gene matches: 5. CDR3: CASSFGGGDPGELFF. The CDR3 nucleotides are TGTGCCAGCAGCTTTGGCGGGGGGGATCCCGGGGAGCTGTTTTTT.

This clone has only one observation. This chain connects TRBV30 to TRBJ2-4, with no clear D. There are 13 residues in the CDR3. V dropped 1 base and J dropped 8 bases, with 12 bases sitting between them. CDR1 and CDR2 (germline): GTSNPN, SVGIG (reference sequence). As DNA, the CDR3 is TGTGCCTGGAGTGAGACACCGGCGGACATTCAGTACTTC. It specifies CAWSETPADIQYF.

The V gene is TRBV4-3, the J gene TRBJ2-1, with 8 nucleotides matching TRBD2. Germline CDR1 and CDR2: LGHNA and YSLEER. The junction had 3 bases not matched to a gene; V was cut back by 0 bases and J by 2 bases. The CDR3 is 16 amino acids. The CDR3: CASSQEGSGTYNEQFF. The CDR3 region has the DNA TGCGCCAGCAGCCAAGAAGGTAGCGGGACCTACAATGAGCAGTTCTTC.

This chain uses TRBV2 with TRBJ1-2, with D unresolved. CDR1 SNHLY and CDR2 FYNNEI come from the germline V gene. Trimming left V 9 bases short and J 5 bases short, with 10 bases between. The CDR3 is 11 residues long. The CDR3 DNA is TGTGCCAGGGCCGACATTTATGGCTACACCTTC. Protein: CARADIYGYTF.

J is TRBJ2-1 and V is TRBV7-6, with TRBD1 matching over 8 bases. The trim removed 0 bases at V and 4 bases at J, leaving 14 bases unmatched. The germline gives CDR1 SGHVS, CDR2 FNYEAQ. This CDR3 is built from 19 residues. The DNA for the CDR3 is TGTGCCAGCAGCTTAGCGCCGCCGGACAGGGTGACCTATTACAATGAGCAGTTCTTC. It is translated as CASSLAPPDRVTYYNEQFF.

This clone was picked up one time. J is TRBJ2-7 and V is TRBV7-6; D is perhaps TRBD1 (5 bases). Looked up from germline, CDR1 is SGHVS and CDR2 is FNYEAQ. The germline V and J ends were trimmed by 2 bases and 0 bases, with 8 bases remaining between them. The CDR3 spans 14 residues. The CDR3 sequence: CASSLRGNSYEQYF. As DNA, the CDR3 is TGTGCCAGCAGCTTAAGGGGTAACTCCTACGAGCAGTACTTC.

The chain couples TRBV19 to TRBJ1-5, with 10 bases lining up with TRBD1. This CDR3 region has 17 residues. V shed 1 base, J shed 2 bases, and the junction held 5 bases outside the gene matches. Germline V gene lookup returns CDR1 LNHDA and CDR2 SQIVND (reference sequence). The CDR3 region is CASSIGQGAVGNQPQHF. Written as DNA, the CDR3 is TGTGCCAGTAGTATAGGACAGGGGGCTGTTGGCAATCAGCCCCAGCATTTT.

This clone was observed once. CDR3 sequence (DNA): TGTGCCAGCACTCTAGCGGGGGTCTACAATGAGCAGTTCTTC. It encodes CASTLAGVYNEQFF. V is TRBV3-1 (or the pseudogene TRBV3-2) and J is TRBJ2-1; 10 positions agree with TRBD2. The CDR3 is 14 residues long. The trim removed 7 bases at V and 3 bases at J, leaving 3 bases unmatched. The V gene's germline CDR1 is LGHDT and CDR2 YNNKEL (reference sequence).

The rearrangement uses TRBV24-1 and TRBJ2-1, with 10 positions matching TRBD2. The CDR3 runs to 20 residues. Germline CDR1 KGHDR, CDR2 SFDVKD. After removal of 4 bases from V and 0 bases from J, the junction contained 14 bases not matched to a gene. Here the CDR3 DNA reads TGTGCCACCAGTGACCCGCCCGGGGAGCGGGGGGGAAGCTCCTACAATGAGCAGTTCTTC. Protein sequence: CATSDPPGERGGSSYNEQFF.

This clone was found once. This rearrangement joins TRBV5-1 to TRBJ2-6; D not resolved. V dropped 0 bases and J dropped 6 bases, with 4 bases sitting between them. The length of the CDR3 is 13 residues. CDR1 and CDR2 from the germline V gene are SGHRS and YFSETQ. CDR3 DNA sequence: TGCGCCAGCAGCTTGGAGCCGGCCAACGTCCTGACTTTC. This translates into CASSLEPANVLTF.